Listed here is a single T cell receptor beta chain. Its antigen is not known. Each CDR3 protein is one row after TCRdb ran MiXCR on the reads. The sample holds about 570,000 distinct CDR3 sequences, under 45% seen once. The data stem from a study of T cell repertoires in cytomegalovirus infection. For the study at large: As its CMV epitopes, the study selected recently identified HLA-C-restricted and well-studied HLA-B-restricted targets. CMV infection and matching HLA type were both indicated by public TCR beta signatures.

Overall study results and limits: CMV-specific TCR beta clonotypes restricted by HLA-C were the ones dominating the ex vivo response.

The TCR originated in a human donor in good health (CMV status not recorded). Some clones in this sample may be carry-over from other donors' samples. Sequenced here: cultured PBMCs, sampled from culture after CMV antigen stimulation.

The CDR3 DNA is TGCAGTGCTAGAGCTCATCGGGGATCGGGGAATTCACCCCTCCACTTT. Residues: CSARAHRGSGNSPLHF. The chain is built from TRBV20-1 and TRBJ1-6; no definite D call. V lost 1 base and J lost 7, with 17 bases in between. This CDR3 is built from 16 residues. Looked up from germline, CDR1 is DFQATT and CDR2 is SNEGSKA (reference sequence).